This is a list of T cell receptor beta chains from one sample in a study of CD4+ T cells in melanoma. Clones were read by immunoSEQ multiplex PCR, and TCRdb kept only the in-frame ones, dropping some. The sample has 7,500 to 10,000 clones, roughly 80% seen once. The sample taken for sequencing was cells from a culture (not recorded whether cultured in vitro). The receptor set was obtained from a human donor with melanoma. The CDR3 runs from the conserved cysteine through the conserved F or W. Each record gives: J gene, D gene, clone size, V gene, CDR3 protein, CDR3 DNA. The D gene is left open where the match is weak. Clone size is shown for a subset of rows, as once, few, many or a class of expanded clone.

J: TRBJ1-2; D: TRBD1; size: NA; V: TRBV5-1; CDR3: CASSLGDRALRGYTF; DNA: TGCGCCAGCAGCTTGGGGGACAGGGCCCTCCGGGGCTACACCTTC
J: TRBJ2-3; D: TRBD2; size: few; V: TRBV19; CDR3: CASSILAGGPTDTQYF; DNA: TGTGCCAGTAGTATACTGGCGGGGGGGCCGACAGATACGCAGTATTTT
J: TRBJ1-6; D: NA; size: NA; V: TRBV19; CDR3: CASKDPKTNANSPLHF; DNA: TGTGCCAGTAAAGACCCAAAGACAAACGCAAATTCACCCCTCCACTTT
J: TRBJ1-1; D: TRBD1; size: NA; V: TRBV18; CDR3: CASSPLGTGTTEAFF; DNA: TGTGCCAGCTCACCCCTCGGGACAGGGACTACTGAAGCTTTCTTT
J: TRBJ2-1; D: NA; size: once; V: TRBV5-1; CDR3: CASSLTFGAGGQFF; DNA: NA
J: TRBJ2-5; D: TRBD1; size: NA; V: TRBV12-3/TRBV12-4; CDR3: CASTKTGEETQYF; DNA: TGTGCCAGCACCAAGACAGGGGAAGAGACCCAGTACTTC
J: TRBJ1-1; D: NA; size: NA; V: TRBV20-1; CDR3: CSASKGWTEAFF; DNA: TGCAGTGCTAGTAAGGGTTGGACTGAAGCTTTCTTT
J: TRBJ2-7; D: NA; size: NA; V: TRBV9; CDR3: CASSTKLIRVCEQYF; DNA: TGTGCCAGCAGCACTAAACTCATTAGGGTTTGCGAGCAGTACTTC
J: TRBJ1-1; D: TRBD1; size: few; V: TRBV4-2; CDR3: CASRGQLNTEAFF; DNA: TGTGCCAGCAGGGGACAGTTGAACACTGAAGCTTTCTTT
J: TRBJ1-1; D: NA; size: few; V: TRBV6-6; CDR3: CASRNRGENTEAFF; DNA: TGTGCCAGCAGGAATCGTGGGGAGAACACTGAAGCTTTCTTT
J: TRBJ1-1; D: NA; size: NA; V: TRBV12-5; CDR3: CASGRGNEAFF; DNA: TGTGCTAGTGGTAGGGGAAATGAAGCTTTCTTT
J: TRBJ2-1; D: NA; size: NA; V: TRBV7-8; CDR3: CASSRVGARGSYNEQFF; DNA: TGTGCCAGCAGCCGGGTGGGGGCTCGGGGCTCCTACAATGAGCAGTTCTTC
J: TRBJ2-5; D: TRBD1; size: NA; V: TRBV10-3; CDR3: CATRPTGDETQYF; DNA: TGTGCCACCCGCCCGACAGGGGACGAGACCCAGTACTTC
J: TRBJ2-1; D: NA; size: NA; V: TRBV5-8; CDR3: CASSLGASSYNEQFF; DNA: TGTGCCAGCAGCTTGGGGGCAAGCTCCTACAATGAGCAGTTCTTC
J: TRBJ2-3; D: TRBD2; size: NA; V: TRBV5-1; CDR3: CASSLALAGAASTDTQYF; DNA: TGCGCCAGCAGCTTGGCTCTAGCGGGGGCAGCTAGCACAGATACGCAGTATTTT
J: TRBJ1-1; D: NA; size: once; V: TRBV3-1/TRBV3-2; CDR3: CASSHTRAQGAFF; DNA: TGTGCCAGCAGCCATACCCGGGCGCAAGGAGCTTTCTTT
J: TRBJ2-5; D: TRBD2; size: NA; V: TRBV6-5; CDR3: CASSLTGTSGGTQYF; DNA: TGTGCCAGCAGTTTAACCGGGACTAGCGGGGGGACCCAGTACTTC
J: TRBJ1-3; D: NA; size: NA; V: TRBV7-3; CDR3: CASSLNRGNTIYF; DNA: TGTGCCAGCAGCTTAAACCGGGGGAACACCATATATTTT
J: TRBJ1-2; D: NA; size: NA; V: TRBV7-9; CDR3: CASSLAVGVRGYGYTF; DNA: TGTGCCAGCAGCTTAGCGGTGGGAGTTCGGGGCTATGGCTACACCTTC
J: TRBJ2-7; D: NA; size: NA; V: TRBV5-6; CDR3: CASSRSGVLGQYF; DNA: TGTGCCAGCAGCAGATCGGGGGTCCTCGGACAGTACTTC
J: TRBJ1-1; D: NA; size: NA; V: TRBV5-4; CDR3: CASSLDSVFGAFF; DNA: TGTGCCAGCAGCTTGGATAGTGTCTTTGGAGCTTTCTTT
J: TRBJ2-7; D: TRBD2; size: NA; V: TRBV4-1; CDR3: CASSQEDGGYNEQYF; DNA: TGCGCCAGCAGCCAAGAGGACGGGGGGTACAACGAGCAGTACTTC
J: TRBJ1-6; D: TRBD1; size: few; V: TRBV29-1; CDR3: CSVRKQGTNSPLHF; DNA: TGCAGCGTCCGTAAACAGGGGACAAATTCACCCCTCCACTTT
J: TRBJ2-1; D: NA; size: NA; V: TRBV29-1; CDR3: CSVEKAGAYNEQFF; DNA: TGCAGCGTTGAGAAGGCGGGGGCGTACAATGAGCAGTTCTTC
J: TRBJ2-7; D: TRBD1; size: medium-sized; V: TRBV9; CDR3: CASSPTGVSYEQYF; DNA: TGTGCCAGCAGCCCGACAGGGGTCTCCTACGAGCAGTACTTC
J: TRBJ2-1; D: TRBD1; size: once; V: TRBV6-5; CDR3: CASSPDRGLSNEQFF; DNA: TGTGCCAGCAGCCCGGACAGGGGGCTCTCCAATGAGCAGTTCTTC
J: TRBJ2-3; D: NA; size: NA; V: TRBV5-1; CDR3: CASSSRQGRDTQYF; DNA: TGCGCCAGCAGCTCCCGGCAGGGAAGAGATACGCAGTATTTT